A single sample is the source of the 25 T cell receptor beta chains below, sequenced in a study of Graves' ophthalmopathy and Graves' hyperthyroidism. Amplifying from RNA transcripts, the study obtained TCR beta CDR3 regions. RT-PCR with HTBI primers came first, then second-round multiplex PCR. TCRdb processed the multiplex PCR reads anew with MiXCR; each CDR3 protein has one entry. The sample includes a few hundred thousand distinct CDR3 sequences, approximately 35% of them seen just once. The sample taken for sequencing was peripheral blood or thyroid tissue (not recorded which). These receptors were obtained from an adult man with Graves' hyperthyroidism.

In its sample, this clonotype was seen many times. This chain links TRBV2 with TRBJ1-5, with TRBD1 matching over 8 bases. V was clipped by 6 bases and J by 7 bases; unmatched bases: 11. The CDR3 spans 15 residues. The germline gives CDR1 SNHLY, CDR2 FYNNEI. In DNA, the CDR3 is TGTGCCAGCAGAGGGACTCCAGGGGGCATGCAGCCCCAGCATTTT. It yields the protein CASRGTPGGMQPQHF.

The CDR3 loop reads CASSLAPAPQETQYF. The CDR3 bases are TGTGCCAGCAGTTTAGCACCCGCGCCCCAAGAGACCCAGTACTTC. The chain couples TRBV12-3 or TRBV12-4 to TRBJ2-5; the D is unclear. The CDR3 is made up of 15 amino acids. Trimming cost V 0 bases and J 1 base, with 9 bases left between them.

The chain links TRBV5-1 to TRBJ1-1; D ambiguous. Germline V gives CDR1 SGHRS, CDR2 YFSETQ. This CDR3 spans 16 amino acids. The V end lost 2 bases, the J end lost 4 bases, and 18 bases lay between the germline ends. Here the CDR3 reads CASSFHSGPGGTEAFF. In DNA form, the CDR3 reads TGCGCCAGCAGCTTCCACTCGGGCCCCGGCGGCACTGAAGCTTTCTTT.

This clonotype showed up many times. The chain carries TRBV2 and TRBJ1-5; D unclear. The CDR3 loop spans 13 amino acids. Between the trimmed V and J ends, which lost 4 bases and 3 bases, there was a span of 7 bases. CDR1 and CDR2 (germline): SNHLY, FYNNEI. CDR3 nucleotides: TGTGCCAGCAGTGGGGTCTTCAATCAGCCCCAGCATTTT. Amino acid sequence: CASSGVFNQPQHF.

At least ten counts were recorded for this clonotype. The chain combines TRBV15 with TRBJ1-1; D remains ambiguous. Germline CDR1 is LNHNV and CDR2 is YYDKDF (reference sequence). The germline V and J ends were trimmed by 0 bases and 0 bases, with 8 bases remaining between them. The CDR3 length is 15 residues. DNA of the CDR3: TGTGCCACCAGCAGAGATCGAGACTTGAACACTGAAGCTTTCTTT. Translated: CATSRDRDLNTEAFF. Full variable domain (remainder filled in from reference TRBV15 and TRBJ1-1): DAMVIQNPRYQVTQFGKPVTLSCSQTLNHNVMYWYQQKSSQAPKLLFHYYDKDFNNEADTPDNFQSRRPNTSFCFLDIRSPGLGDTAMYLCATSRDRDLNTEAFFGQGTRLTVV.

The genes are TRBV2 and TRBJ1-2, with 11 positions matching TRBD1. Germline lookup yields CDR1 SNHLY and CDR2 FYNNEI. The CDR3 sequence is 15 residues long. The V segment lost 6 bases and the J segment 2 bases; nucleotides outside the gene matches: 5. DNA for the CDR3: TGTGCCAGCAGGGAGAGGACAGGGGGCAACTATGGCTACACCTTC. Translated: CASRERTGGNYGYTF.

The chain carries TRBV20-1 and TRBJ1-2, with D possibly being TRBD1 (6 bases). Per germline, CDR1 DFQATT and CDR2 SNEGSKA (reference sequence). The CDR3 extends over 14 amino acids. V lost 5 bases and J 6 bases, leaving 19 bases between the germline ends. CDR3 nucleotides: TGCAGTGCTGGACGGGGGCGGGTGGAGGATGGCTACACCTTC. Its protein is CSAGRGRVEDGYTF.

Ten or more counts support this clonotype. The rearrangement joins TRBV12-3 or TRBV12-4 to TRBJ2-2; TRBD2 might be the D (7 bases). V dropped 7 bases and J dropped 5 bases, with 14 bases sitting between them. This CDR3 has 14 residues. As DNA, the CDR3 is TGTGCCAGCAACGGGGGGCGAGGAACCGGGGAGCTGTTTTTT. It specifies CASNGGRGTGELFF.

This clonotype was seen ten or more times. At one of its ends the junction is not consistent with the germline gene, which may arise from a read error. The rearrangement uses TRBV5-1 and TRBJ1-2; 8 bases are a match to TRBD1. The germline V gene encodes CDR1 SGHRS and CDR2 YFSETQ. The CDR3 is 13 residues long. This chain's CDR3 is CASSLDRDYGYTF. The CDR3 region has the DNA TGTGCCAGCAGCCTGGACAGGGATTATGGCTACACCTTC.

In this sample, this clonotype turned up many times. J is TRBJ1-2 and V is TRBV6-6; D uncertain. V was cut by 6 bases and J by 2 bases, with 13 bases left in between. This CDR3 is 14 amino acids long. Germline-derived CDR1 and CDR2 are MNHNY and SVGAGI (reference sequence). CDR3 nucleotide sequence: TGTGCCAGCAGCGACCTTGACGTCAACTATGGCTACACCTTC. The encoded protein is CASSDLDVNYGYTF.

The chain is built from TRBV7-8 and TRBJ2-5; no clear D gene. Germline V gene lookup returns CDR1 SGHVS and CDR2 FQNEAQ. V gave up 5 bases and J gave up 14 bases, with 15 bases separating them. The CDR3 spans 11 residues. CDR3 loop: CASSGWGMGYF. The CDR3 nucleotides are TGTGCCAGCAGCGGATGGGGAATGGGTTACTTC.

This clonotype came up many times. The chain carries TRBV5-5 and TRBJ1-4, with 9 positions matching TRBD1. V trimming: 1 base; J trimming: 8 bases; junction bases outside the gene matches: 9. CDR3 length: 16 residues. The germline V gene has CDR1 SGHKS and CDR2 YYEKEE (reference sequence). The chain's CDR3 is CASSLSGQTGGEKLFF. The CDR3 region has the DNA TGTGCCAGCAGCTTGTCGGGGCAGACAGGGGGAGAAAAACTGTTTTTT.

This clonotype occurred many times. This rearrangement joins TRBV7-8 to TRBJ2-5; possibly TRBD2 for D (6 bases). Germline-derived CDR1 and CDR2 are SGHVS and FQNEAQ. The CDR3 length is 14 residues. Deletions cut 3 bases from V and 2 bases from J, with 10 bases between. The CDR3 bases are TGTGCCAGCAGCTTCAGGACTACTCAAGAGACCCAGTACTTC. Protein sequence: CASSFRTTQETQYF.

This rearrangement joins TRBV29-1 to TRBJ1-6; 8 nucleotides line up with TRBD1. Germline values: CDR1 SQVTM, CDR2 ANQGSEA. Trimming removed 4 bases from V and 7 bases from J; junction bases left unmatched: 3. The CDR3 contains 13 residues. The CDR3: CSVGTGSNSPLHF. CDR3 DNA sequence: TGCAGCGTTGGGACAGGGTCCAATTCACCCCTCCACTTT.

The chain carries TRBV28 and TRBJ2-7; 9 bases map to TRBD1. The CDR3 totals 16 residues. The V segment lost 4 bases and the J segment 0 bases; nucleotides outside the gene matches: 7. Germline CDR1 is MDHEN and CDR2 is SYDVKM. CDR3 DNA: TGTGCCAGCAGTTCCGGGGGACAGGGCCTCTCCTACGAGCAGTACTTC. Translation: CASSSGGQGLSYEQYF.

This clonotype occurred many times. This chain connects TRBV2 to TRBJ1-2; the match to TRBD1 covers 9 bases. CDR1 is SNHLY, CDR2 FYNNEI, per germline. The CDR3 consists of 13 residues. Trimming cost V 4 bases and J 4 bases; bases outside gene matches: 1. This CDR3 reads CASSGDRAYGYTF. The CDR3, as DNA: TGTGCCAGCAGTGGGGACAGGGCCTATGGCTACACCTTC.

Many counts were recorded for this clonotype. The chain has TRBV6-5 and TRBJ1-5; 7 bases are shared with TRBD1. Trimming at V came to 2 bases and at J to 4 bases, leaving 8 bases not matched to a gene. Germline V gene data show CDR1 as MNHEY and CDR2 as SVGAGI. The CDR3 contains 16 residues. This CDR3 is CASSYRAGQSNQPQHF. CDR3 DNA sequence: TGTGCCAGCAGTTACCGAGCGGGACAGAGTAATCAGCCCCAGCATTTT.

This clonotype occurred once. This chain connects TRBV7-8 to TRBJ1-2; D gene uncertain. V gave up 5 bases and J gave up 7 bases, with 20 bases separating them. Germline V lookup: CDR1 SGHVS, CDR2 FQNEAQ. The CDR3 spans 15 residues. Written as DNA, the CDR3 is TGTGCCAGCAGCCAACTAGCGGGCGATGGGGTTGGCTACACCTTC. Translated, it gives CASSQLAGDGVGYTF. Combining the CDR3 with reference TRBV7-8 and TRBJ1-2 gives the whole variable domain GAGVSQSPRYKVAKRGQDVALRCDPISGHVSLFWYQQALGQGPEFLTYFQNEAQLDKSGLPSDRFFAERPEGSVSTLKIQRTQQEDSAVYLCASSQLAGDGVGYTFGSGTRLTVV.

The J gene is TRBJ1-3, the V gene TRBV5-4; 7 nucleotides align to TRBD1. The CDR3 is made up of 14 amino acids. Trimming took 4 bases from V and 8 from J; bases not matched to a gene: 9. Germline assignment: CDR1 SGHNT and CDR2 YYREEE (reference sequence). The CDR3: CASSRDRASDTIYF. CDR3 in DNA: TGTGCCAGCAGCCGTGACAGGGCTTCGGACACCATATATTTT.

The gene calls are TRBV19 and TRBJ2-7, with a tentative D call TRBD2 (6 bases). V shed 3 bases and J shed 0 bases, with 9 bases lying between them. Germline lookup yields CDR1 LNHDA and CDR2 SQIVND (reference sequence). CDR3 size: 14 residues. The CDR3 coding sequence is TGTGCCAGTAGTATTCGGGGGAACTCCTACGAGCAGTACTTC. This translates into CASSIRGNSYEQYF.

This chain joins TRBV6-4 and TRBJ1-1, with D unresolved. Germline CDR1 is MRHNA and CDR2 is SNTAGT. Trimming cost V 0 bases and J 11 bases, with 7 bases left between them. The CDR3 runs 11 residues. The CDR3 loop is CASSDSRRAFF. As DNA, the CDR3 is TGTGCCAGCAGTGACTCCCGGAGGGCTTTCTTT.

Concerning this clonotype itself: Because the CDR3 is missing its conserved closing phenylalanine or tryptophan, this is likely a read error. The CDR3 spells CATSDQSERRYQETQYL. In nucleotides, the CDR3 is TGTGCCACCAGTGACCAATCCGAAAGACGGTATCAAGAGACCCAGTACCTC. V usage is TRBV24-1 and J usage is TRBJ2-5; D ambiguous. The CDR3 sequence is 17 residues long. CDR1 KGHDR and CDR2 SFDVKD come from the germline V gene. V lost 4 bases and J lost 2, with 19 bases in between.

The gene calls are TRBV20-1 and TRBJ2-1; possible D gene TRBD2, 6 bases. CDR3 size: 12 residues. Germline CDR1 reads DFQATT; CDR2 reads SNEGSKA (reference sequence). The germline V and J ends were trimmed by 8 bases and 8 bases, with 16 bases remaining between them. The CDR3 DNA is TGCAGTTCGAAATGGTCGGGAGATGAGCAGTTCTTC. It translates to CSSKWSGDEQFF.

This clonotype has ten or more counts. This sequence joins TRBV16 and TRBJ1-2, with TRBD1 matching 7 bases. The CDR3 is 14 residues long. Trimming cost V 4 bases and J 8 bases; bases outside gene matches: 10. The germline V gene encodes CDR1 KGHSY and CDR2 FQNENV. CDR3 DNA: TGTGCCAGCAGCCCGACCGACAGGGTATGGGGCTACACCTTC. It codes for CASSPTDRVWGYTF.

CDR3: CSVVSEAGNTIYF. The CDR3 DNA follows: TGCAGCGTTGTCTCCGAGGCTGGAAACACCATATATTTT. The chain uses TRBV29-1 and TRBJ1-3; D remains ambiguous. Germline CDR1 reads SQVTM; CDR2 reads ANQGSEA. This CDR3 is built from 13 residues. The V and J ends lost 4 bases and 2 bases respectively, with 9 bases between them.